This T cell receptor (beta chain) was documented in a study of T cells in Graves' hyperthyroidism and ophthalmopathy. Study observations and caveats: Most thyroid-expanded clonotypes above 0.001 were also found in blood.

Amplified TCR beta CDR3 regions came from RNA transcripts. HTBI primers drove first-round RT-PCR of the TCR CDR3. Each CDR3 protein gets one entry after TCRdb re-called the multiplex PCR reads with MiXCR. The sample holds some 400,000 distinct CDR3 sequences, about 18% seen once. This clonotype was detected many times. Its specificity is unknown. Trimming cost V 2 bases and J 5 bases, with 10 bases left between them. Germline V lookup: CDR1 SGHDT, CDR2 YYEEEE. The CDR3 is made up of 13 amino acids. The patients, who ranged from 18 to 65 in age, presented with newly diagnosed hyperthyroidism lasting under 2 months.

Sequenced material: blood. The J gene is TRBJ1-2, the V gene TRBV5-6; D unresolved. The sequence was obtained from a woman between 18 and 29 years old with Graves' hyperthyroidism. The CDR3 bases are TGTGCCAGCAGCTTACGTGCCAGTTATGGCTACACCTTC. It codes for CASSLRASYGYTF.